The 28 T cell receptor beta chains below all came from one sample that was sequenced in a study of T cell responses to AZD1222 COVID-19 vaccine. Repertoires were generated with immunoSEQ multiplex PCR, while TCRdb's copy carries only in-frame clones and drops some. Here the sample spans 150,000 to 180,000 clones, 75% to 90% being singletons. Sequencing was performed on peripheral blood, taken 28 days after the second AZD1222 dose. Receptors originate from an adult who received the AZD1222 COVID-19 vaccine.

The V call is TRBV28, the J call TRBJ1-2; D gene ambiguous. Between the trimmed V and J ends, which lost 3 bases and 2 bases, there was a span of 13 bases. The CDR3 contains 15 residues. Germline loops: CDR1 MDHEN, CDR2 SYDVKM. CDR3 sequence: CASSLTQAENYGYTF. The CDR3 nucleotides read TGTGCCAGCAGTTTGACGCAAGCGGAGAACTATGGCTACACCTTC.

The chain carries TRBV6-4 and TRBJ2-1; unclear D gene. V was shortened by 6 bases and J by 2 bases, with 14 bases between the two germline ends. The CDR3 loop spans 15 amino acids. CDR1 is MRHNA, CDR2 SNTAGT, per germline. The CDR3 is CASSSDSRAYNEQFF. In nucleotides, the CDR3 is TGTGCCAGCAGCTCTGACTCCCGCGCCTACAATGAGCAGTTCTTC.

V and J are TRBV27 and TRBJ1-5, with D perhaps matching TRBD1 (6 bases). This CDR3 comprises 15 residues. Trimming removed 6 bases from V and 6 bases from J, with 18 bases in between. From germline, CDR1 is MNHEY and CDR2 SMNVEV (reference sequence). This CDR3 reads CASRQTGTSSQPQHF. The CDR3 DNA sequence: TGTGCCAGCAGGCAAACAGGGACTAGTAGTCAGCCCCAGCATTTT.

This clone was seen more than once but under ten times. The chain is built from TRBV28 and TRBJ1-1; no firm D call. This CDR3 is built from 14 residues. Germline lookup yields CDR1 MDHEN and CDR2 SYDVKM. V lost 6 bases and J 2 bases, leaving 13 bases between the germline ends. This CDR3 reads CASSLHRQNTEAFF. The CDR3 nucleotides read TGTGCCAGCAGCCTCCACCGACAAAACACTGAAGCTTTCTTT.

The sample holds a few counts of this clone. The chain is built from TRBV28 and TRBJ1-6, with no clear D. The CDR3 loop spans 12 amino acids. Germline V gene data show CDR1 as MDHEN and CDR2 as SYDVKM. V lost 10 bases and J lost 6, with 10 bases in between. CDR3 nucleotide sequence: TGTGCCACCCGAAGGGTTAATTCACCCCTCCACTTT. Translated, it gives CATRRVNSPLHF.

The V call is TRBV4-1, the J call TRBJ1-1; 10 bases fit TRBD1. The CDR3 has 16 amino acids. Germline V gives CDR1 MGHRA, CDR2 YSYEKL. V dropped 4 bases and J dropped 4; count of bases not matched to a gene: 9. CDR3 sequence: CASSPKGTGDGTEAFF. The CDR3 coding sequence is TGCGCCAGCAGCCCGAAAGGGACAGGGGATGGCACTGAAGCTTTCTTT.

V and J are TRBV6-1 and TRBJ2-2; 9 bases align to TRBD1. V shed 3 bases, J shed 4 bases, and the junction held 9 bases outside the gene matches. Germline V gene sequence: CDR1 MNHNS, CDR2 SASEGT. The CDR3 extends over 17 amino acids. The CDR3 nucleotides are TGTGCCAGCAGTGATACAGGGGGCGCTAGGGGCACCGGGGAGCTGTTTTTT. Translating it yields CASSDTGGARGTGELFF.

The chain joins TRBV27 to TRBJ1-5; D is undetermined. The CDR3 is 15 residues long. Germline CDR1 MNHEY, CDR2 SMNVEV (reference sequence). Trimming shortened V by 8 bases and J by 2 bases, and 16 bases separated the two germline ends. The CDR3 DNA reads TGTGCCAGCCGATATCTGGGTTTGGGCAATCAGCCCCAGCATTTT. Translated: CASRYLGLGNQPQHF.

The chain joins TRBV28 to TRBJ1-2; no reliable D call. Germline CDR1 and CDR2: MDHEN and SYDVKM. The V end lost 6 bases, the J end lost 6 bases, and 14 bases lay between the germline ends. The CDR3 loop spans 13 amino acids. The CDR3 protein is CASSSDTADGYTF. CDR3 DNA: TGTGCCAGCAGCTCAGACACGGCTGATGGCTACACCTTC.

CDR3 coding DNA: TGCGCCAGCAGCTTGGCCTTGGGAAAGGGAAACACCATATATTTT. Residues: CASSLALGKGNTIYF. The chain carries TRBV5-1 and TRBJ1-3, with D hard to call. V was pared by 0 bases and J by 4 bases, with 11 bases between. The CDR3 contains 15 residues. CDR1 SGHRS and CDR2 YFSETQ come from the germline V gene.

The rearrangement joins TRBV24-1 to TRBJ1-1; 7 bases line up with TRBD1. Trimming cost V 4 bases and J 1 base; bases outside gene matches: 8. The CDR3 covers 16 residues. Germline V CDR1 and CDR2: KGHDR, SFDVKD. The CDR3 is CATSDRTGGPNTEAFF. The CDR3 DNA sequence: TGTGCCACCAGTGACCGGACAGGAGGCCCGAACACTGAAGCTTTCTTT.

This clone was observed a handful of times. V usage is TRBV7-8 and J usage is TRBJ2-5; D unclear. Germline lookup yields CDR1 SGHVS and CDR2 FQNEAQ. V dropped 5 bases and J dropped 5 bases, with 3 bases sitting between them. This CDR3 has 10 amino acids. The CDR3 reads CASSRETQYF. Written as DNA, the CDR3 is TGTGCCAGCAGCCGTGAGACCCAGTACTTC.

The chain uses TRBV7-3 and TRBJ2-5, with 10 nucleotides matching TRBD1. V lost 5 bases and J lost 6; bases outside the gene matches: 6. The CDR3 runs to 14 residues. Germline loops: CDR1 SGHTA, CDR2 FQGTGA. The CDR3 DNA reads TGTGCCAGCAGCCCCGACAGGGGGCAAAAGACCCAGTACTTC. Amino acids: CASSPDRGQKTQYF. The whole variable domain, filled in from reference TRBV7-3 and TRBJ2-5, reads GAGVSQTPSNKVTEKGKYVELRCDPISGHTALYWYRQSLGQGPEFLIYFQGTGAADDSGLPNDRFFAVRPEGSVSTLKIQRTERGDSAVYLCASSPDRGQKTQYFGPGTRLLVL.

The J gene is TRBJ2-3, the V gene TRBV12-3 or TRBV12-4; D unresolved. V was trimmed by 3 bases and J by 6 bases, leaving 7 bases between them. The CDR3 extends over 12 amino acids. The chain's CDR3 is CASSLARDTQYF. CDR3 DNA: TGTGCCAGCAGTTTGGCAAGGGATACGCAGTATTTT.

V gene TRBV7-3 combines with J gene TRBJ2-7, with a possible D match to TRBD1 (7 bases). Germline lookup yields CDR1 SGHTA and CDR2 FQGTGA. This CDR3 comprises 14 residues. Trimming removed 1 base at V and 10 bases at J, with 17 bases between. For the CDR3, the DNA is TGTGCCAGCAGCTTAAACGCGGGACAGAGTGGACAGTACTTC. This sequence encodes CASSLNAGQSGQYF.

This chain links TRBV21-1 with TRBJ2-3; TRBD2 is taken as the D call from the table, unchecked against the DNA. TRBV21-1 constitutes a pseudogene. The CDR3 runs 13 residues. CDR3 nucleotide sequence: TGTGCCAGCCGTCGGGGGAACACAGATACGCAGTATTTT. Residues: CASRRGNTDTQYF.

This clone has only a few counts. At one end, the junction sequence differs from germline, possibly due to a read error. The chain joins TRBV20-1 to TRBJ1-5, with 8 bases fitting TRBD1. The CDR3 contains 11 residues. Germline CDR1 DFQATT, CDR2 SNEGSKA (reference sequence). The CDR3 here is CSANIPGQELF. CDR3 DNA: TGCAGTGCTAATATACCGGGACAGGAACTTTTT.

The chain recombines TRBV28 with TRBJ2-7; 9 bases fit TRBD1. V was pared by 6 bases and J by 4 bases, with 4 bases of the junction left unmatched. CDR1 is MDHEN, CDR2 SYDVKM, per germline. This CDR3 has 13 residues. Here the CDR3 DNA reads TGTGCCAGCAGCCTACAGGGGGCGTACGAGCAGTACTTC. Protein sequence: CASSLQGAYEQYF.

The rearrangement joins TRBV28 to TRBJ1-5; TRBD1 is a possible D gene (5 bases). The CDR3 length is 13 residues. The V end was cut by 6 bases, the J end by 4 bases, with 10 bases between. The V gene's germline CDR1 is MDHEN and CDR2 SYDVKM. The CDR3 region is CASRWGENQPQHF. The DNA of the CDR3 is TGTGCCAGCAGATGGGGGGAAAATCAGCCCCAGCATTTT. The full variable domain, in which reference TRBV28 and TRBJ1-5 provide the parts outside the CDR3, is DVKVTQSSRYLVKRTGEKVFLECVQDMDHENMFWYRQDPGLGLRLIYFSYDVKMKEKGDIPEGYSVSREKKERFSLILESASTNQTSMYLCASRWGENQPQHFGDGTRLSIL.

The V call is TRBV10-3, the J call TRBJ1-5; tentatively, D is TRBD1 (5 bases). Germline values: CDR1 ENHRY, CDR2 SYGVKD. The CDR3 consists of 13 residues. V was clipped by 6 bases and J by 0 bases, with 6 bases between them. Written as DNA, the CDR3 is TGTGCCATCAGGACAGATAGCAATCAGCCCCAGCATTTT. This translates into CAIRTDSNQPQHF.

The chain employs TRBV7-9 and TRBJ1-1; D is possibly TRBD1 (5 bases). V lost 1 base and J lost 1, with 19 bases in between. CDR1 is SEHNR, CDR2 FQNEAQ, per germline (reference sequence). This CDR3 comprises 18 residues. The CDR3 DNA reads TGTGCCAGCAGCTTAGGTCAGGGATCAAATTATTGGAACACTGAAGCTTTCTTT. Translated, it gives CASSLGQGSNYWNTEAFF.

A single count supports this clone. The chain uses TRBV28 and TRBJ1-4, with TRBD1 as a possible D gene (6 bases). CDR3 length: 17 residues. CDR1 MDHEN and CDR2 SYDVKM come from the germline V gene. V shed 2 bases and J shed 3 bases, with 16 bases lying between them. The CDR3, as DNA: TGTGCCAGCAGTTTAAACGGGGCGGGGGGCCCTAATGAAAAACTGTTTTTT. This codes for CASSLNGAGGPNEKLFF.

The rearrangement uses TRBV9 and TRBJ2-1; 8 bases are a match to TRBD2. This CDR3 has 17 amino acids. Germline loops: CDR1 SGDLS, CDR2 YYNGEE. With 3 bases clipped from V and 6 bases from J, the junction kept 14 bases outside the gene matches. The CDR3 nucleotides are TGTGCCAGCAGCGCCTCAGAGGGACTAGACTATAGCAATGAGCAGTTCTTC. It encodes CASSASEGLDYSNEQFF. The entire variable domain, with the rest obtained from reference TRBV9 and TRBJ2-1, is as follows: DSGVTQTPKHLITATGQRVTLRCSPRSGDLSVYWYQQSLDQGLQFLIQYYNGEERAKGNILERFSAQQFPDLHSELNLSSLELGDSALYFCASSASEGLDYSNEQFFGPGTRLTVL.

The chain links TRBV7-2 to TRBJ2-7; D is perhaps TRBD2 (5 bases). The CDR3 runs to 12 residues. V gave up 5 bases and J gave up 5 bases, with 10 bases separating them. CDR1 is SGHTA and CDR2 is FQGNSA in the germline V gene. The CDR3 here is CASSPDWNEQYF. In DNA, the CDR3 is TGTGCCAGCAGCCCGGACTGGAACGAGCAGTACTTC.

V gene TRBV6-5 combines with J gene TRBJ1-5; TRBD1 matches at 7 bases. The CDR3 has 13 residues. Germline CDR1 MNHEY, CDR2 SVGAGI. With V trimmed by 6 bases and J by 4 bases, 3 bases remained unmatched. CDR3 DNA: TGTGCCAGCAGGGGACAGACAAATCAGCCCCAGCATTTT. As protein: CASRGQTNQPQHF.

This clone was counted a single time. V is TRBV27 and J is TRBJ1-5; D gene unclear. Germline-derived CDR1 and CDR2 are MNHEY and SMNVEV (reference sequence). This CDR3 is built from 16 residues. V lost 4 bases and J lost 0, with 13 bases in between. This CDR3 is CASSWEGPYSNQPQHF. DNA for the CDR3: TGTGCCAGCAGTTGGGAGGGCCCTTATAGCAATCAGCCCCAGCATTTT.

The gene calls are TRBV27 and TRBJ2-5, with TRBD1 matching 12 bases. The CDR3 has 16 residues. Germline CDR1 is MNHEY and CDR2 is SMNVEV (reference sequence). J gave up 5 bases and V 5 bases, and 9 bases lay outside the gene matches. The CDR3 reads CASSRSGQGAGETQYF. The CDR3 nucleotides read TGTGCCAGCAGTCGGTCGGGACAGGGGGCGGGGGAGACCCAGTACTTC.

This sequence joins TRBV29-1 and TRBJ2-5, with D perhaps TRBD1 or TRBD2 (7 bases each). CDR1 is SQVTM and CDR2 is ANQGSEA in the germline V gene. The CDR3 is made up of 16 amino acids. The ends were cut back, 0 bases at V and 5 bases at J, with 19 bases in the middle. The CDR3 reads CSVEDYQGGRLETQYF. For the CDR3, the DNA is TGCAGCGTTGAAGATTATCAGGGGGGGCGGTTGGAGACCCAGTACTTC.